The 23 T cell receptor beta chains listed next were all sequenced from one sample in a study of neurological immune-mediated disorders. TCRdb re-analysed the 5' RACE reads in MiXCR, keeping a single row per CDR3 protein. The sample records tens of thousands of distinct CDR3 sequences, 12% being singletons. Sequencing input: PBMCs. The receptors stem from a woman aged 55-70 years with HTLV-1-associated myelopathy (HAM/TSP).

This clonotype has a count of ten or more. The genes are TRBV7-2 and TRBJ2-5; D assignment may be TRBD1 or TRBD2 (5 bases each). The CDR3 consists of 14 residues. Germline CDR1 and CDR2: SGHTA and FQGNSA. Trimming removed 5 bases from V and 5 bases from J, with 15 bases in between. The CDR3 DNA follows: TGTGCCAGCAGCCGCAGTGGGGGATGGGAGACCCAGTACTTC. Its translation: CASSRSGGWETQYF.

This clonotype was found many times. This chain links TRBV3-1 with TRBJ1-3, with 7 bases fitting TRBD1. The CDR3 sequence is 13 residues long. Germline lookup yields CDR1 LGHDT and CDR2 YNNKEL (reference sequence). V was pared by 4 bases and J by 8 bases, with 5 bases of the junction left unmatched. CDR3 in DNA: TGTGCCAGCAGCCCCACCGGGACAGACACCATATATTTT. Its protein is CASSPTGTDTIYF.

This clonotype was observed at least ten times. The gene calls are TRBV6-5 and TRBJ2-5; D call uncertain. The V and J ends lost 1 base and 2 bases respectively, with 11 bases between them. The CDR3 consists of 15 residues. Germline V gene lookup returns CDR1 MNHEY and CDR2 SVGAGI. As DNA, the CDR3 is TGTGCCAGCAGTTACTTACCACCCCAACAAGAGACCCAGTACTTC. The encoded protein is CASSYLPPQQETQYF.

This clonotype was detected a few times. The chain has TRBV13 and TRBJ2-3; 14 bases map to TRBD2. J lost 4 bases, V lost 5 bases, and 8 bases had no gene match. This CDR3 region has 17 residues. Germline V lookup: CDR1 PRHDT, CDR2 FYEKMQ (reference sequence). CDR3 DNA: TGTGCCAGCAGCCCAGGGACTAGCGGGAGTAGTGCAGATACGCAGTATTTT. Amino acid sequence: CASSPGTSGSSADTQYF.

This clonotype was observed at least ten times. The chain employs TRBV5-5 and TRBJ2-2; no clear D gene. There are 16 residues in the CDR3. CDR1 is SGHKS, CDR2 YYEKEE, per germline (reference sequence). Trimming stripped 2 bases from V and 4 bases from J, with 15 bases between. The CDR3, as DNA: TGTGCCAGCAGCTTCGAACCAAGACAATCCACCGGGGAGCTGTTTTTT. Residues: CASSFEPRQSTGELFF. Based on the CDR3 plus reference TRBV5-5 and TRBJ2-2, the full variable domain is DAGVTQSPTHLIKTRGQQVTLRCSPISGHKSVSWYQQVLGQGPQFIFQYYEKEERGRGNFPDRFSARQFPNYSSELNVNALLLGDSALYLCASSFEPRQSTGELFFGEGSRLTVL.

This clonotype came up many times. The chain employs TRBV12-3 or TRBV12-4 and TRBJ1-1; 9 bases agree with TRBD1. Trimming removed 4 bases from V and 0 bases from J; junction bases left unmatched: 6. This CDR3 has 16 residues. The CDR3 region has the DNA TGTGCCAGCAGTTCAGGACAGGGGACAATGAACACTGAAGCTTTCTTT. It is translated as CASSSGQGTMNTEAFF.

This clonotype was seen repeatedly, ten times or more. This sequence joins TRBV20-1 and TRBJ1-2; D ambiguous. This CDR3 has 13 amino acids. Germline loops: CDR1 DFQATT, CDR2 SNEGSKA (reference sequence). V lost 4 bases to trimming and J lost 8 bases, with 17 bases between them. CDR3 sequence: CSANQDAPRGYTF. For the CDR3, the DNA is TGCAGTGCTAACCAAGACGCCCCGAGGGGCTACACCTTC.

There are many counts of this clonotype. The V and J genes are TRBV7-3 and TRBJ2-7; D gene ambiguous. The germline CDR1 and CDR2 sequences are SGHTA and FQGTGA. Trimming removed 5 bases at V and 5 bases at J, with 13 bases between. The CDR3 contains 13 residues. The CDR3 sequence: CASSRRSADEQYF. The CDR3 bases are TGTGCCAGCAGCCGACGGTCGGCGGACGAGCAGTACTTC.

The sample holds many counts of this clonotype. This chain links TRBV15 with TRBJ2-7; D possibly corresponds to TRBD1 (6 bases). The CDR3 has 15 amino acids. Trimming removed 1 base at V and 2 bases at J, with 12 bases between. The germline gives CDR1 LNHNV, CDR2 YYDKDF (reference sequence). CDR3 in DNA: TGTGCCACCAGCAGAGGTTTGGACAGCACCTACGAGCAGTACTTC. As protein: CATSRGLDSTYEQYF.

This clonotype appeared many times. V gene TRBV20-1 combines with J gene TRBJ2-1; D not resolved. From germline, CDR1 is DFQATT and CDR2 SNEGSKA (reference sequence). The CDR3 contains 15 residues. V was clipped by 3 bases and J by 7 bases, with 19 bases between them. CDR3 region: CSASETFGLGNEQFF. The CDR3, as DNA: TGCAGTGCTAGTGAAACGTTCGGGCTGGGGAATGAGCAGTTCTTC.

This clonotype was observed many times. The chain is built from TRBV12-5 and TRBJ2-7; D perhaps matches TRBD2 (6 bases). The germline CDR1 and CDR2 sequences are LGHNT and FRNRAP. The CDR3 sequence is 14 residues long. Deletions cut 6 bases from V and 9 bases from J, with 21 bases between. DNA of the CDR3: TGTGCTAGTGGCTCCGGGACTGCCTCGGGGGTGCAGTACTTC. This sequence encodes CASGSGTASGVQYF.

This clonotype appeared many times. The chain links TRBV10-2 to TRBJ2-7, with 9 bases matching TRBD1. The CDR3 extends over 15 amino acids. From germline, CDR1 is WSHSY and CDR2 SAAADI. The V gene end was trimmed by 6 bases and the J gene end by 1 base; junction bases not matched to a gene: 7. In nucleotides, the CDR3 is TGCGCCAGCAGCAAAGGACAGGGGTTATCCTACGAGCAGTACTTC. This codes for CASSKGQGLSYEQYF.

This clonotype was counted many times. The CDR3 loop is CASSRDSRGETQYF. The CDR3 DNA follows: TGCGCCAGCAGCCGGGACTCCCGCGGGGAGACCCAGTACTTC. The V gene is TRBV5-1, the J gene TRBJ2-5, with a possible D match to TRBD2 (6 bases). V gave up 4 bases and J gave up 5 bases, with 15 bases separating them. Germline-derived CDR1 and CDR2 are SGHRS and YFSETQ. The CDR3 has 14 residues.

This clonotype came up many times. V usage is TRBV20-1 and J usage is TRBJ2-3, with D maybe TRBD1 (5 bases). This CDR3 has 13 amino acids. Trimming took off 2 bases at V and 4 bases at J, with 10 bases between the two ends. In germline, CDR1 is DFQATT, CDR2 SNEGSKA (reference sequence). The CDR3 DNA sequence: TGCAGTGCTAGACTCAGGGTGGCAGATACGCAGTATTTT. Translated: CSARLRVADTQYF.

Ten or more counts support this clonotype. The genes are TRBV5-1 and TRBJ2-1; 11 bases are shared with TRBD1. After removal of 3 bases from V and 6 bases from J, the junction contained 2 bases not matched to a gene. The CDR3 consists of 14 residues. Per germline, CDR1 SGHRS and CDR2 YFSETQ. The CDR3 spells CASSWGTGGNEQFF. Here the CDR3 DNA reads TGCGCCAGCAGCTGGGGGACAGGGGGCAATGAGCAGTTCTTC. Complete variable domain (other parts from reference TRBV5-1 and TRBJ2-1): KAGVTQTPRYLIKTRGQQVTLSCSPISGHRSVSWYQQTPGQGLQFLFEYFSETQRNKGNFPGRFSGRQFSNSRSEMNVSTLELGDSALYLCASSWGTGGNEQFFGPGTRLTVL.

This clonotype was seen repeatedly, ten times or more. The CDR3 nucleotides are TGTGCCATCAGTGAGGTTTCAGGCTCCAATCAGCCCCAGCATTTT. It translates to CAISEVSGSNQPQHF. The rearrangement joins TRBV10-3 to TRBJ1-5, with no clear D. The CDR3 has 15 residues. Per germline, CDR1 ENHRY and CDR2 SYGVKD. V lost 2 bases and J 3 bases, leaving 11 bases between the germline ends.

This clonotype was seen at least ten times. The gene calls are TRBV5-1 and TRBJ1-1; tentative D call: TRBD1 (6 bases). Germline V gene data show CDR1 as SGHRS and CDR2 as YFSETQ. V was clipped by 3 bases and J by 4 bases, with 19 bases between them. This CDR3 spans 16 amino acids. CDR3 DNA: TGCGCCAGCAGCTGGAACCCACAGGGCCGTGGCACTGAAGCTTTCTTT. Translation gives CASSWNPQGRGTEAFF.

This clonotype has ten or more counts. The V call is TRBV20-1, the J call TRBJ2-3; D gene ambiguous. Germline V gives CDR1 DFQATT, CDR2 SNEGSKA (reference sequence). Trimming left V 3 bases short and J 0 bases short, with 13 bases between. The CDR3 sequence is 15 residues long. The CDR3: CSASALGLSTDTQYF. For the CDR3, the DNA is TGCAGTGCTAGTGCCCTCGGGCTCAGCACAGATACGCAGTATTTT.

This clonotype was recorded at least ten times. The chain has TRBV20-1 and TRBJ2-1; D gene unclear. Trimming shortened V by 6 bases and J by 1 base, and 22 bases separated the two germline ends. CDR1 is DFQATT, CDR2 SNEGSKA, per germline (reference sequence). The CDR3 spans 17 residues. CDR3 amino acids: CSAVVGEPFFSYNEQFF. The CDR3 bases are TGCAGTGCGGTGGTTGGCGAGCCCTTCTTTTCCTACAATGAGCAGTTCTTC.

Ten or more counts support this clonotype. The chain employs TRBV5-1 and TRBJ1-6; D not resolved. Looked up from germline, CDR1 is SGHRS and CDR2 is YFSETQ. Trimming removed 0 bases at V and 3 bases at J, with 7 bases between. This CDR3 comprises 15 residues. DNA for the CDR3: TGCGCCAGCAGCTTGGATGGGAACTATAATTCACCCCTCCACTTT. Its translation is CASSLDGNYNSPLHF.

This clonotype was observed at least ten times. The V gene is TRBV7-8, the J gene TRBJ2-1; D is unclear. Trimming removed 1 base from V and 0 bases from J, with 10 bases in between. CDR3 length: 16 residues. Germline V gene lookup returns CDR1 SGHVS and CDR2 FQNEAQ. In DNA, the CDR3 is TGTGCCAGCAGCTTAGTTTCGGGCCACTCCTACAATGAGCAGTTCTTC. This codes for CASSLVSGHSYNEQFF.

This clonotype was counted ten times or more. The CDR3 DNA reads TGCGCCAGCAGCTGGAGACTAGCGGAAAACAATGAGCAGTTCTTC. This encodes CASSWRLAENNEQFF. The chain couples TRBV5-1 to TRBJ2-1; the match to TRBD2 covers 9 bases. CDR1 is SGHRS and CDR2 is YFSETQ in the germline V gene. CDR3 length: 15 residues. V was clipped by 3 bases and J by 5 bases; unmatched bases: 6.

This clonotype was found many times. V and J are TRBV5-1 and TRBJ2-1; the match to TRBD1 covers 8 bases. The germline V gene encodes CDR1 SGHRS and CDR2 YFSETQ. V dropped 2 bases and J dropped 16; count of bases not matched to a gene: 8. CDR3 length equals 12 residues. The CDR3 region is CASSLYPGQVFF. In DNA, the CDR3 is TGCGCCAGCAGCTTATATCCGGGACAGGTATTCTTC. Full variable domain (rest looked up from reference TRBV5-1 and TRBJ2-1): KAGVTQTPRYLIKTRGQQVTLSCSPISGHRSVSWYQQTPGQGLQFLFEYFSETQRNKGNFPGRFSGRQFSNSRSEMNVSTLELGDSALYLCASSLYPGQVFFGPGTRLTVL.